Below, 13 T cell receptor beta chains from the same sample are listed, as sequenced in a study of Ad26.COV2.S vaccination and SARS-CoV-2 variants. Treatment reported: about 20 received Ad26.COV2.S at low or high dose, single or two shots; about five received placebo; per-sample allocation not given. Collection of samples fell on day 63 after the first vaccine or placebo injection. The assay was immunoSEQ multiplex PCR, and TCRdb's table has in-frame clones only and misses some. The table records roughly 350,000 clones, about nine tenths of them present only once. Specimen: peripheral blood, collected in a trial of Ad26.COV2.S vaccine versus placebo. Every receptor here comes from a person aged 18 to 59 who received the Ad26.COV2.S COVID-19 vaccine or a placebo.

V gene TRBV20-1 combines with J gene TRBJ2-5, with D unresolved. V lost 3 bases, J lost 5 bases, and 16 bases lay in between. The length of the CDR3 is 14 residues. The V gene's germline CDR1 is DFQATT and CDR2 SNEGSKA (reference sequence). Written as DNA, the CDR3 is TGCAGTGCTAGTTCCCGCCCGAGGCAGGAGACCCAGTACTTC. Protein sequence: CSASSRPRQETQYF.

DNA of the CDR3: TGCGCCAGCAGCCAACCGTCCGGGTGGGGATTGGGTTCTGAAGCTTTCTTT. This sequence encodes CASSQPSGWGLGSEAFF. V gene TRBV4-1 combines with J gene TRBJ1-1; D gene uncertain. CDR1 MGHRA and CDR2 YSYEKL come from the germline V gene. V was trimmed by 2 bases and J by 6 bases, leaving 22 bases between them. The CDR3 has 17 amino acids.

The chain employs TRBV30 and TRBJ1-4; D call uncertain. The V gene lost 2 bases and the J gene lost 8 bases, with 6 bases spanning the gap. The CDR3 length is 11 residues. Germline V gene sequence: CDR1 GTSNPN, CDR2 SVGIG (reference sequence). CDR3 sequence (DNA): TGTGCCTGGAGTCCACAAGAAAAACTGTTTTTT. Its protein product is CAWSPQEKLFF.

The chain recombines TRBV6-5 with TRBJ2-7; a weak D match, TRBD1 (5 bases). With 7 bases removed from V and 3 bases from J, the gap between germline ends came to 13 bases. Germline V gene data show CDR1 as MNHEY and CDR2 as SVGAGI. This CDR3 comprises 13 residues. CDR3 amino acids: CASKKGFVYEQYF. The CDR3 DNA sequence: TGTGCCAGCAAGAAGGGGTTTGTCTACGAGCAGTACTTC.

The CDR3 region has the DNA TGTGCCAGCAGCTCCCGGTTCGGGGGGGCTTCCTACAATGAGCAGTTCTTC. This encodes CASSSRFGGASYNEQFF. The chain combines TRBV7-6 with TRBJ2-1, with TRBD2 matching over 8 bases. The CDR3 has 17 residues. The germline V gene has CDR1 SGHVS and CDR2 FNYEAQ. V trimming: 4 bases; J trimming: 1 base; junction bases outside the gene matches: 9.

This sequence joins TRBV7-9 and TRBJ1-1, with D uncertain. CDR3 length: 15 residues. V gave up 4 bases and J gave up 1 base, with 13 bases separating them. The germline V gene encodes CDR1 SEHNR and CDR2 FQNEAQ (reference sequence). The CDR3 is CASSSSEAGNTEAFF. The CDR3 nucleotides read TGTGCCAGCAGCTCTAGCGAGGCCGGGAACACTGAAGCTTTCTTT.

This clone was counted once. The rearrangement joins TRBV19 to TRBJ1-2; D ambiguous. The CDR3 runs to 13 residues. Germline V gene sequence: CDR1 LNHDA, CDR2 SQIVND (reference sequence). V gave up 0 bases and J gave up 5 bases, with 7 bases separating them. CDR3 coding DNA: TGTGCCAGTAGTATAGATCGGGATTATGGCTACACCTTC. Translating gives CASSIDRDYGYTF.

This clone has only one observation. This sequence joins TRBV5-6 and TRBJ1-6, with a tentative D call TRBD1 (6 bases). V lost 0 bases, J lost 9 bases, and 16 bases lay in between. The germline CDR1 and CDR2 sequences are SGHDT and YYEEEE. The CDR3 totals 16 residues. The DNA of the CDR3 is TGTGCCAGCAGCTTGGAGCAGGGGATGTTTGTTTCACCCCTCCACTTT. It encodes CASSLEQGMFVSPLHF.

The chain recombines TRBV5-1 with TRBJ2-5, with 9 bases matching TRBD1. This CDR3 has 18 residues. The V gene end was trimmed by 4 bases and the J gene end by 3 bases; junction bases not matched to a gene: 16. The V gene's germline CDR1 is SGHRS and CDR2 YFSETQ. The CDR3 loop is CASSPRMKDRGEKETQYF. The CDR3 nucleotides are TGCGCCAGCAGCCCCAGGATGAAGGACAGGGGCGAGAAAGAGACCCAGTACTTC.

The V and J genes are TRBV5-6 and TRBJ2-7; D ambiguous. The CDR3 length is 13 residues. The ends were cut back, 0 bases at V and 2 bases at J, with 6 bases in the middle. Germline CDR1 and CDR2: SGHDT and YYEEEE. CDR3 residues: CASSLAWAYEQYF. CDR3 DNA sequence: TGTGCCAGCAGCTTGGCGTGGGCCTACGAGCAGTACTTC.

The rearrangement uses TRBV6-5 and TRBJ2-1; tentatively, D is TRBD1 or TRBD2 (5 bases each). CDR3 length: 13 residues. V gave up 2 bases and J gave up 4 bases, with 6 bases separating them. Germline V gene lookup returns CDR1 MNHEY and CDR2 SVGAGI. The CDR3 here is CASSYGGYNEQFF. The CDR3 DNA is TGTGCCAGCAGTTACGGGGGATACAATGAGCAGTTCTTC.

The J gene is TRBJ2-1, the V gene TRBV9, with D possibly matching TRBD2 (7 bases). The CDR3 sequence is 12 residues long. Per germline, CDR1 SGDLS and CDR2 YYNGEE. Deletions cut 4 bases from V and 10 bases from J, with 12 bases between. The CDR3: CASSRGGREQFF. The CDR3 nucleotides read TGTGCCAGCAGCAGGGGGGGCCGGGAGCAGTTCTTC.

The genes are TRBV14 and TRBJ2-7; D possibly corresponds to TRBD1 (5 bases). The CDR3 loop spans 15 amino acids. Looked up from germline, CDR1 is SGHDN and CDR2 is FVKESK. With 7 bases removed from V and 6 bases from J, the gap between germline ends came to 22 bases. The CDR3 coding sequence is TGTGCCAGCACCCCAAGGGGCCTGAACTTGGGCGAGCAGTACTTC. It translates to CASTPRGLNLGEQYF. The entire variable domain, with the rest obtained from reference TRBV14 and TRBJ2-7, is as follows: EAGVTQFPSHSVIEKGQTVTLRCDPISGHDNLYWYRRVMGKEIKFLLHFVKESKQDESGMPNNRFLAERTGGTYSTLKVQPAELEDSGVYFCASTPRGLNLGEQYFGPGTRLTVT.